This T cell receptor beta chain emerged from a study of blood T cells in healthy people across ages. This clonotype showed up just a few times. The authors drew 7.5 to 10 milliliters of peripheral blood from each donor. Primed by a sample-barcoded 5' primer and a J-beta primer mix, a second PCR proceeded for 7 to 11 cycles. TCRdb redid the calling of the 5' RACE reads with MiXCR, one entry per CDR3 protein. The data hold about 1.1 million distinct CDR3 sequences, with under 40% observed a single time. Sequencing used blood. This receptor was taken from a man aged 18 to 30 in good health.

The CDR3 sequence is CSASGGPGQFF. CDR3 bases: TGCAGTGCTTCGGGGGGGCCGGGGCAGTTCTTC. The V call is TRBV20-1, the J call TRBJ2-1, with 8 bases matching TRBD2. The germline CDR1 and CDR2 sequences are DFQATT and SNEGSKA (reference sequence). Trimming took 5 bases from V and 12 from J; bases not matched to a gene: 6. The CDR3 totals 11 residues.